Following are 8 T cell receptor beta chains from one sample sequenced in a study of blood T cell repertoires in COVID-19. Sequencing used immunoSEQ multiplex PCR; TCRdb keeps in-frame clones, though not all of them. The table shows 170,000 or so clones, with approximately 86% occurring only once. Sequencing was performed on peripheral blood. Source of these receptors: a man aged 35 to 55 with active or convalescent COVID-19.

The gene calls are TRBV28 and TRBJ1-2; perhaps TRBD1 as D (6 bases). Germline CDR1 is MDHEN and CDR2 is SYDVKM. V gave up 6 bases and J gave up 4 bases, with 12 bases separating them. The CDR3 consists of 13 residues. CDR3 sequence reads: CASSTDSPYGYTF. For the CDR3, the DNA is TGTGCCAGCAGCACGGACAGCCCCTATGGCTACACCTTC.

The chain couples TRBV3-1 (or the pseudogene TRBV3-2) to TRBJ2-5, with a possible D match to TRBD2 (7 bases). Germline loops: CDR1 LGHDT, CDR2 YNNKEL (reference sequence). V dropped 0 bases and J dropped 4 bases, with 12 bases sitting between them. There are 15 residues in the CDR3. The CDR3 reads CASSQEGRGPETQYF. The CDR3 nucleotides read TGTGCCAGCAGCCAAGAAGGGCGGGGGCCAGAGACCCAGTACTTC.

J is TRBJ2-1 and V is TRBV6-5, with a tentative D call TRBD1 (6 bases). The CDR3 extends over 13 amino acids. CDR1 is MNHEY and CDR2 is SVGAGI in the germline V gene. V was clipped by 6 bases and J by 4 bases, with 10 bases between them. The CDR3 sequence is CASRFGQYNEQFF. In DNA, the CDR3 is TGTGCCAGCAGATTTGGACAGTACAATGAGCAGTTCTTC.

The rearrangement uses TRBV5-1 and TRBJ1-2, with D perhaps TRBD1 (6 bases). CDR3 length: 14 residues. Germline CDR1 reads SGHRS; CDR2 reads YFSETQ. Trimming took 4 bases from V and 2 from J, leaving 12 bases between them. CDR3 nucleotides: TGCGCCAGCAGCGGGGGACATGAGAACTATGGCTACACCTTC. The encoded protein is CASSGGHENYGYTF.

This sequence joins TRBV6-1 and TRBJ1-6; no firm D call. V was cut by 0 bases and J by 4 bases, with 16 bases left in between. CDR1 is MNHNS and CDR2 is SASEGT in the germline V gene. This CDR3 is built from 18 residues. The CDR3 is CASSEARWAAGYNSPLHF. In DNA form, the CDR3 reads TGTGCCAGCAGTGAAGCTCGGTGGGCAGCGGGATATAATTCACCCCTCCACTTT.

The rearrangement joins TRBV6-5 to TRBJ2-3; D is possibly TRBD1 (5 bases). The germline gives CDR1 MNHEY, CDR2 SVGAGI. The CDR3 has 13 residues. The V gene lost 7 bases and the J gene lost 4 bases, with 12 bases spanning the gap. In DNA form, the CDR3 reads TGTGCCAGCATTCCAGGGATCGCAGATACGCAGTATTTT. This encodes CASIPGIADTQYF.

The chain couples TRBV18 to TRBJ1-2; tentative D call: TRBD1 (6 bases). The CDR3 has 12 residues. Germline CDR1 and CDR2: KGHSH and LQKENI. V was cut by 4 bases and J by 8 bases, with 11 bases left in between. CDR3: CASSLSGGGYTF. The CDR3 bases are TGTGCCAGCTCACTGTCGGGGGGCGGCTACACCTTC.

V is TRBV6-5 and J is TRBJ2-7; tentative D call: TRBD1 (5 bases). Germline V CDR1 and CDR2: MNHEY, SVGAGI. The length of the CDR3 is 15 residues. The ends were cut back, 5 bases at V and 3 bases at J, with 17 bases in the middle. Here the CDR3 reads CASSPLGKGIYEQYF. CDR3 coding DNA: TGTGCCAGCAGTCCCCTAGGGAAGGGGATCTACGAGCAGTACTTC.